Listed below are T cell receptor gamma chains from one sample, sequenced in a study of Vδ1+ human thymocytes. TCRdb applied CATT to the multiplex PCR reads for clone calling. The sample contains about 22,000 gamma-chain clones, roughly 15% of which appear only once. Sequenced: Vdelta1+ gamma-delta thymocytes from the thymus. These receptors all come from a child younger than two who had congenital heart surgery. The CDR3 runs from the conserved cysteine through the conserved F or W. Expanded clones get a size class; other rows say once, few or many, or leave the size out.

j_call v_call clone_size cdr3_nt cdr3_aa
TRGJ1/TRGJ2 TRGV3 few TGCGCCACCTGGGACAGGCAGTACACGAAACTCTTT CATWDRQYTKLF
TRGJP TRGV9 few TGTGCCTTGTGGGGGACTCAAGAGTTGGGCAAAAAAATCAAGGTATTT CALWGTQELGKKIKVF
TRGJ1/TRGJ2 TRGV4 few TGTGCCACCTGGCAAACAAAGAAACTCTTT CATWQTKKLF
TRGJ1/TRGJ2 TRGV5 medium-sized TGTGCCACCTGGGACAGAAAGTCCTTTTATTATAAGAAACTCTTT CATWDRKSFYYKKLF
TRGJ1/TRGJ2 TRGV9 - TGTGCCTTGTGGGAGCCTGCGGATTATAAGAAACTCTTT CALWEPADYKKLF
TRGJP1 TRGV8 few TGTGCCACCTGGGCTTCCACTGGTTGGTTCAAGATATTT CATWASTGWFKIF
TRGJ1/TRGJ2 TRGV4 few TGTGCCACCTGGGATATGATTTATTATAAGAAACTCTTT CATWDMIYYKKLF
TRGJP2 TRGV2 - TGTGCCACCTGGGACGGGCGAGGTAGTGATTGGATCAAGACGTTT CATWDGRGSDWIKTF
TRGJP TRGV9 - TGTGCCTTGTGGGAAATTCAAGAGTTGGGCAAAAAAATCAAGGTATTT CALWEIQELGKKIKVF
TRGJ1/TRGJ2 TRGV3 - TGTGCCACCTGGGACAGGCTCGGATTATGGAAACTCTTT CATWDRLGLWKLF
TRGJP2 TRGV4 - TGTGCCACCTGGAAGGGCCCTTATAGTAGTGATTGGATCAAGACGTTT CATWKGPYSSDWIKTF
TRGJ1/TRGJ2 TRGV4 - TGTGCCACCTGGGATGGAAGCCCAGCCAGATATTATAAGAAACTCTTT CATWDGSPARYYKKLF
TRGJ1/TRGJ2 TRGV9 - TGTGCCTTGTGGGAGCCCCCTGGAGGGGGGAAACTCTTT CALWEPPGGGKLF
TRGJ1/TRGJ2 TRGV8 - TGTGCCACCTGGGGTCGTAAGAAACTCTTT CATWGRKKLF
TRGJ1/TRGJ2 TRGV4 few TGTGCCACCTGGAACTCTTATTATGAGAAACTCTTT CATWNSYYEKLF
TRGJP1 TRGV9 few TGTGCCCTGTGGGAGGACACTGGTTGGTTCAAGATATTT CALWEDTGWFKIF
TRGJ1/TRGJ2 TRGV5 medium-sized TGTGCCACCTGGGACCTTCACTGGAAACTCTTT CATWDLHWKLF
TRGJP1 TRGV8 - TGTGCCACCTGGGAATTTATGGGTTGGAGTCACACTGGTTGGTTCAAGATATTT CATWEFMGWSHTGWFKIF
TRGJP2 TRGV8 few TGTGCCACCTGGGATAGGCGCGGTAGTGATTGGATCAAGACGTTT CATWDRRGSDWIKTF
TRGJ1/TRGJ2 TRGV4 medium-sized TGTGCCACCTGGGATGGGGATTATTATAAGAAACTCTTT CATWDGDYYKKLF
TRGJ1/TRGJ2 TRGV9 few TGTGCCTTGTGGGAGGTGCGAAAGTATTATAAGAAACTCTTT CALWEVRKYYKKLF
TRGJ1/TRGJ2 TRGV9 - TGTGCCTTGTGGGGACCTTATTATAAGAAACTCTTT CALWGPYYKKLF
TRGJP2 TRGV2 - TGTGCCACCTGGGACGGGCCTGAGAGTAGTGATTGGATCAAGACGTTT CATWDGPESSDWIKTF
TRGJP2 TRGV5 few TGTGCCACCTGGGACAGGTGGGGTAGTGATTGGATCAAGACGTTT CATWDRWGSDWIKTF
TRGJ1/TRGJ2 TRGV4 few TGTGCCGCCTGGAATACGAATTATTATAAGAAACTCTTT CAAWNTNYYKKLF
TRGJ1/TRGJ2 TRGV9 few TGTGCCTTGTGGGAGGTGCCCCCGCCGAATTATAAGAAACTCTTT CALWEVPPPNYKKLF
TRGJP2 TRGV2 - TGTGCCACCCGGGTAATGGTGAGTAGTGATTGGATCAAGACGTTT CATRVMVSSDWIKTF
TRGJP TRGV9 few TGTGCCTTGTGGGATCCCATTAAAGAGTTGGGCAAAAAAATCAAGGTATTT CALWDPIKELGKKIKVF
TRGJ1/TRGJ2 TRGV4 - TGTGCCACCTGGGAGCGGGATAAGAAACTCTTT CATWERDKKLF
TRGJP1 TRGV8 few TGTGCCACCTGGGCCTCCACCCCCACTGGTTGGTTCAAGATATTT CATWASTPTGWFKIF
TRGJP1 TRGV4 few TGTGCCACCTGGAATGGCTCTGATACCACTGGTTGGTTCAAGATATTT CATWNGSDTTGWFKIF
TRGJ1/TRGJ2 TRGV8 - TGTGCCACCTGGGATCCGTCGTATTATAAGAAACTCTTT CATWDPSYYKKLF
TRGJ1/TRGJ2 TRGV9 - TGTGCCTTGTGGGAGGTGCGATGTTATTATAAGAAACTCTTT CALWEVRCYYKKLF
TRGJ1/TRGJ2 TRGV4 few TGTGCCACCTGGGATCGTGGTTATAAGAAACTCTTT CATWDRGYKKLF
TRGJ1/TRGJ2 TRGV4 few TGTGCCACCTGGAATGGGCGGTCCTCGCGGAAACTCTTT CATWNGRSSRKLF
TRGJ1/TRGJ2 TRGV4 few TGTGCCACCTGGAGTGGTACGAATTATTATAAGAAACTCTTT CATWSGTNYYKKLF
TRGJ1/TRGJ2 TRGV8 - TGTGCCACCTGGGATAGGCCGGGGGAGTATAAGAAACTCTTT CATWDRPGEYKKLF
TRGJP2 TRGV3 - TGTGCCACCTGGGACACGTCATCTTGGATCAAGACGTTT CATWDTSSWIKTF
TRGJ1/TRGJ2 TRGV4 few TGTGCCACCTGGAATGCCGGCTATTATAAGAAACTCTTT CATWNAGYYKKLF
TRGJ1/TRGJ2 TRGV3 medium-sized TGTGCCACCTGGGACAGGCCCCAGAAACTCTTT CATWDRPQKLF
TRGJ1/TRGJ2 TRGV5 - TGTGCCACCTGGGACTGCCGTAAGGGGAAACTCTTT CATWDCRKGKLF
TRGJ1/TRGJ2 TRGV8 - TGTGCCACCTGGGATAGGCTGGACTATAAGAAACTCTTT CATWDRLDYKKLF
TRGJ1/TRGJ2 TRGV2 - TGTGCCACCAGCTATTATAAGAAACTCTTT CATSYYKKLF
TRGJ1/TRGJ2 TRGV9 few TGTGCCTTGTGGGAGGTGCTCTCGTATTATAAGAAACTCTTT CALWEVLSYYKKLF
TRGJ1/TRGJ2 TRGV5 - TGTGCCACCTGGGACACCTATGGGGATAAGAAACTCTTT CATWDTYGDKKLF
TRGJ1/TRGJ2 TRGV4 few TGTGCCACCTGGAAAACCCTGAATTATTATAAGAAACTCTTT CATWKTLNYYKKLF
TRGJ1/TRGJ2 TRGV4 - TGTGCCACCGTACATTATAAGAAACTCTTT CATVHYKKLF
TRGJP2 TRGV4 few TGTGCCACCTGGGATAGCAGTAGTGATTGGATCAAGACGTTT CATWDSSSDWIKTF
TRGJ1/TRGJ2 TRGV3 once TGTGCCACCTGGGACAGGCTCCGAGCGGGTTATAAGAAACTCTTT CATWDRLRAGYKKLF
TRGJ1/TRGJ2 TRGV5 few TGTGCCACCTGGGACAGGGTTTATTATAAGAAACTCTTT CATWDRVYYKKLF
TRGJ1/TRGJ2 TRGV2 - TGTGCCACCTGGGACGGGGGGATTTATAAGAAACTCTTT CATWDGGIYKKLF
TRGJ1/TRGJ2 TRGV4 - TGTGCCACCTGGAGAGAGAAACTCTTT CATWREKLF
TRGJP2 TRGV5 - TGTGCCACCTGGGTCGTACCTAGTAGTGATTGGATCAAGACGTTT CATWVVPSSDWIKTF
TRGJP2 TRGV2 - TGTGCCACCTGGGACGGGCATCGGAGTGATTGGATCAAGACGTTT CATWDGHRSDWIKTF
TRGJ1/TRGJ2 TRGV4 once TGTGCCACAGTCAGCGTGAAACTCTTT CATVSVKLF
TRGJ1/TRGJ2 TRGV9 - TGTGCCTTGTGGGAGGCCCCTAAGAAACTCTTT CALWEAPKKLF
TRGJ1/TRGJ2 TRGV9 medium-sized TGTGCCTTGTGGGAGGTGCAGTCGAATAAGAAACTCTTT CALWEVQSNKKLF
TRGJ1/TRGJ2 TRGV4 - TGTGCCACCTGGGATGGGCAGGATTATTATAAGAAACTCTTT CATWDGQDYYKKLF